A selection of T cell receptor beta chains follows, all from one sample in a study of cytomegalovirus exposure and HLA in healthy donors. The repertoire was sequenced with immunoSEQ multiplex PCR; TCRdb's copy has only in-frame clones and lacks some. The sample yields 220,000 or so clones, more than 75% seen once. Input material: PBMCs. These receptors all come from a male donor in good health and CMV-seronegative. Each CDR3 is given with its conserved first and last residue. D genes are given only for firm matches. Only part of the rows carry a size: once, few, many, or a class if the clone is expanded.

clone_size: .; d_call: TRBD1; j_call: TRBJ1-1; v_call: TRBV19; cdr3_nt: TGTGCCAGTAGTCCCCGACAGGGGGCCGGCACTGAAGCTTTCTTT; cdr3_aa: CASSPRQGAGTEAFF
clone_size: .; d_call: .; j_call: TRBJ2-7; v_call: TRBV27; cdr3_nt: TGTGCCAGCAGTTTAATCAGTGGGCCCTACGAGCAGTACTTC; cdr3_aa: CASSLISGPYEQYF
clone_size: .; d_call: TRBD2; j_call: TRBJ2-1; v_call: TRBV27; cdr3_nt: TGTGCCAGCATAAGCGGGAGGGCCGGGTACAATGAGCAGTTCTTC; cdr3_aa: CASISGRAGYNEQFF
clone_size: .; d_call: .; j_call: TRBJ2-2; v_call: TRBV9; cdr3_nt: TGTGCCAGCAGCGTTGTACTAGCACCGAACACCGGGGAGCTGTTTTTT; cdr3_aa: CASSVVLAPNTGELFF
clone_size: once; d_call: TRBD1; j_call: TRBJ1-4; v_call: TRBV7-3; cdr3_nt: TGTGCCTTAATGGGGGCGACAGGGGAAAAACTGTTTTTT; cdr3_aa: CALMGATGEKLFF
clone_size: .; d_call: .; j_call: TRBJ2-5; v_call: TRBV7-2; cdr3_nt: TGTGCCAGCAGCTTAGTGGGGGCCCCAGGGGAGACCCAGTACTTC; cdr3_aa: CASSLVGAPGETQYF
clone_size: .; d_call: .; j_call: TRBJ2-2; v_call: TRBV6-1; cdr3_nt: TGTGCCAGCAGTGCACAGGGATTCGGGGAGCTGTTTTTT; cdr3_aa: CASSAQGFGELFF
clone_size: .; d_call: TRBD1; j_call: TRBJ2-7; v_call: TRBV6-5; cdr3_nt: TGTGCCAGCAGCCCGGACAGGGGTTCGAACGAGCAGTACTTC; cdr3_aa: CASSPDRGSNEQYF
clone_size: .; d_call: TRBD1; j_call: TRBJ1-1; v_call: TRBV2; cdr3_nt: TGTGCCAGCAGTAACGTTTTAGGGACAGCTGCGGAAGCTTTCTTT; cdr3_aa: CASSNVLGTAAEAFF
clone_size: .; d_call: .; j_call: TRBJ1-1; v_call: TRBV9; cdr3_nt: TGTGCCAGCAGGGCTTATTCGGACTGGGACACTGAAGCTTTCTTT; cdr3_aa: CASRAYSDWDTEAFF
clone_size: .; d_call: .; j_call: TRBJ1-4; v_call: TRBV19; cdr3_nt: TGTGCCAGTAGCCTACCCACGGAGGGCCCCGGAAAACTGTTTTTT; cdr3_aa: CASSLPTEGPGKLFF
clone_size: .; d_call: TRBD1; j_call: TRBJ2-7; v_call: TRBV28; cdr3_nt: TGTGCCAGCAGCCGCGGACAGGGTTGGGACGAGCAGTACTTC; cdr3_aa: CASSRGQGWDEQYF
clone_size: .; d_call: .; j_call: TRBJ1-5; v_call: TRBV19; cdr3_nt: TGTGCCAGTAATAAAGGGGTAAGTGATCAGCCCCAGCATTTT; cdr3_aa: CASNKGVSDQPQHF
clone_size: .; d_call: .; j_call: TRBJ2-7; v_call: TRBV6-1; cdr3_nt: TGTGCCAGCAGTGAGCTCGGGACATCGGGCTACGAGCAGTACTTC; cdr3_aa: CASSELGTSGYEQYF
clone_size: once; d_call: TRBD1; j_call: TRBJ1-3; v_call: TRBV5-1; cdr3_nt: TGCGCCAGCAGCTTAAAGACAGGGTCGGGAAACACCATATATTTT; cdr3_aa: CASSLKTGSGNTIYF
clone_size: .; d_call: TRBD2; j_call: TRBJ2-2; v_call: TRBV2; cdr3_nt: TGTGCCAGCAGTGAATCGGGACTAGCGGGAGGGCCCACCGGGGAGCTGTTTTTT; cdr3_aa: CASSESGLAGGPTGELFF
clone_size: .; d_call: .; j_call: TRBJ1-2; v_call: TRBV19; cdr3_nt: TGTGCCAGTTCCCCAGGCCCGAACTATGGCTACACCTTC; cdr3_aa: CASSPGPNYGYTF
clone_size: once; d_call: .; j_call: TRBJ1-1; v_call: TRBV6-1; cdr3_nt: TGTGCCAGCAGCCTTACATTGGTGAACACTGAAGCTTTCTTT; cdr3_aa: CASSLTLVNTEAFF
clone_size: .; d_call: TRBD1; j_call: TRBJ1-2; v_call: TRBV7-9; cdr3_nt: TGTGCCAGCAGCGCTGACAGGGGCCGGTATGGCTACACCTTC; cdr3_aa: CASSADRGRYGYTF
clone_size: .; d_call: .; j_call: TRBJ1-3; v_call: TRBV7-9; cdr3_nt: TGTGCCAGCAGCCGGGGGTCACGCAGGGGAAACACCATATATTTT; cdr3_aa: CASSRGSRRGNTIYF
clone_size: .; d_call: .; j_call: TRBJ1-3; v_call: TRBV28; cdr3_nt: TGTGCCAGCAGTTTTCCTTTTCGGTCTGGAAACACCATATATTTT; cdr3_aa: CASSFPFRSGNTIYF
clone_size: .; d_call: TRBD1; j_call: TRBJ2-3; v_call: TRBV6-4; cdr3_nt: TGTGCCAGCAGTGAGCAGGGGGATTCAGATACGCAGTATTTT; cdr3_aa: CASSEQGDSDTQYF
clone_size: few; d_call: .; j_call: TRBJ1-1; v_call: TRBV4-2; cdr3_nt: TGTGCCAGCCGCGACGAGGTGGAGAACACTGAAGCTTTCTTT; cdr3_aa: CASRDEVENTEAFF
clone_size: few; d_call: TRBD1; j_call: TRBJ2-7; v_call: TRBV5-1; cdr3_nt: TGCGCCAGCAGCTTGGTCGACAGGGGTTACGAGCAGTACTTC; cdr3_aa: CASSLVDRGYEQYF
clone_size: .; d_call: .; j_call: TRBJ2-5; v_call: TRBV19; cdr3_nt: TGTGCCAGTAGTATAGGCGGGAAGGTGGTAGAGACCCAGTACTTC; cdr3_aa: CASSIGGKVVETQYF
clone_size: .; d_call: .; j_call: TRBJ2-1; v_call: TRBV28; cdr3_nt: TGTGCCAGCAGTCTACGCAAATTCCAGCAGTTCTTC; cdr3_aa: CASSLRKFQQFF
clone_size: .; d_call: .; j_call: TRBJ2-6; v_call: TRBV15; cdr3_nt: TGTGCCACCAGCACAGGGGGGGCCAACGTCCTGACTTTC; cdr3_aa: CATSTGGANVLTF
clone_size: few; d_call: TRBD1; j_call: TRBJ1-4; v_call: TRBV18; cdr3_nt: TGTGCCAGCTCACACCCGACAGGGAATGAAAAACTGTTTTTT; cdr3_aa: CASSHPTGNEKLFF
clone_size: .; d_call: .; j_call: TRBJ2-7; v_call: TRBV28; cdr3_nt: TGTGCCAGCAGCCCCCGGGGGTTGAGGCCGGAGCAGTACTTC; cdr3_aa: CASSPRGLRPEQYF
clone_size: .; d_call: TRBD2; j_call: TRBJ2-1; v_call: TRBV19; cdr3_nt: TGTGCCAGTAGTATAGGGGCCAGCGGGAGTTTCAATGAGCAGTTCTTC; cdr3_aa: CASSIGASGSFNEQFF
clone_size: .; d_call: TRBD1; j_call: TRBJ2-7; v_call: TRBV5-1; cdr3_nt: TGCGCCAGCAGCTTGAGACAGGGACCAAATCCCTACGAGCAGTACTTC; cdr3_aa: CASSLRQGPNPYEQYF
clone_size: .; d_call: TRBD1; j_call: TRBJ2-3; v_call: TRBV4-2; cdr3_nt: TGTGCCAGCAGAAAAACGTTCACCGGGACAGTGACAGATACGCAGTATTTT; cdr3_aa: CASRKTFTGTVTDTQYF
clone_size: .; d_call: .; j_call: TRBJ1-1; v_call: TRBV21-1; cdr3_nt: TGTGCCAGCTGGCGGGCAGCCAGGAACACTGAAGCTTTCTTT; cdr3_aa: CASWRAARNTEAFF
clone_size: .; d_call: TRBD1; j_call: TRBJ1-4; v_call: TRBV2; cdr3_nt: TGTGCCAGCAGTGCGGGGACAGGGGGCGGAAAACTGTTTTTT; cdr3_aa: CASSAGTGGGKLFF
clone_size: .; d_call: TRBD1; j_call: TRBJ1-5; v_call: TRBV2; cdr3_nt: TGTGCCAGCAGGACGGGGACAGGGGCTCAGCCCCAGCATTTT; cdr3_aa: CASRTGTGAQPQHF
clone_size: .; d_call: .; j_call: TRBJ2-1; v_call: TRBV7-9; cdr3_nt: TGTGCCAGCAGCTTAGGCGATGAGCAGTTCTTC; cdr3_aa: CASSLGDEQFF
clone_size: .; d_call: TRBD2; j_call: TRBJ2-7; v_call: TRBV9; cdr3_nt: TGTGCCAGCAGCGTCGGCGGGGGGACCTACGAGCAGTACTTC; cdr3_aa: CASSVGGGTYEQYF
clone_size: .; d_call: .; j_call: TRBJ1-5; v_call: TRBV19; cdr3_nt: TGTGCCAGTAGTATGGGGGGGGTAAACAATCAGCCCCAGCATTTT; cdr3_aa: CASSMGGVNNQPQHF
clone_size: .; d_call: .; j_call: TRBJ2-7; v_call: TRBV9; cdr3_nt: TGTGCCAGCAGCGTAGGGGCAGGCCCCGGGGGTTACGAGCAGTACTTC; cdr3_aa: CASSVGAGPGGYEQYF
clone_size: .; d_call: TRBD1; j_call: TRBJ1-3; v_call: TRBV5-1; cdr3_nt: TGCGCCAGCACTACAGGGGGAAGTGGAAACACCATATATTTT; cdr3_aa: CASTTGGSGNTIYF
clone_size: .; d_call: .; j_call: TRBJ2-3; v_call: TRBV10-1; cdr3_nt: TGCGCCAGCAGTTCGGGTAGCCCGCCAGATACGCAGTATTTT; cdr3_aa: CASSSGSPPDTQYF
clone_size: .; d_call: .; j_call: TRBJ1-5; v_call: TRBV6-5; cdr3_nt: TGTGCCAGCAGCCCCGGACACTATAGCAATCAGCCCCAGCATTTT; cdr3_aa: CASSPGHYSNQPQHF
clone_size: .; d_call: .; j_call: TRBJ1-1; v_call: TRBV6-6; cdr3_nt: TGTGCCAGCAGTTCCTCCTATCCGAACACTGAAGCTTTCTTT; cdr3_aa: CASSSSYPNTEAFF
clone_size: .; d_call: .; j_call: TRBJ2-7; v_call: TRBV10-3; cdr3_nt: TGTGCCATCAAGAGGGGGGGCTCCTACGAGCAGTACTTC; cdr3_aa: CAIKRGGSYEQYF
clone_size: .; d_call: .; j_call: TRBJ2-7; v_call: TRBV14; cdr3_nt: TGTGCCAGCAGCCTTACAGGGAGCCGTGCCTACGAGCAGTACTTC; cdr3_aa: CASSLTGSRAYEQYF
clone_size: .; d_call: .; j_call: TRBJ1-2; v_call: TRBV27; cdr3_nt: TGTGCCAGCAGTTTAGGTCCCGGGACAACCTATGGCTACACCTTC; cdr3_aa: CASSLGPGTTYGYTF
clone_size: once; d_call: TRBD1; j_call: TRBJ2-7; v_call: TRBV7-9; cdr3_nt: TGTGCCAGCAGCCCCAACCTCAGGGGGCAGGACAACGAGCAGTACTTC; cdr3_aa: CASSPNLRGQDNEQYF
clone_size: .; d_call: .; j_call: TRBJ2-7; v_call: TRBV5-4; cdr3_nt: TGTGCCAGCAGCGGATGGACTGGGGGGACTTCCTACGAGCAGTACTTC; cdr3_aa: CASSGWTGGTSYEQYF
clone_size: .; d_call: .; j_call: TRBJ2-3; v_call: TRBV29-1; cdr3_nt: TGCAGCGTTGAATCAGGATCCGATACGCAGTATTTT; cdr3_aa: CSVESGSDTQYF